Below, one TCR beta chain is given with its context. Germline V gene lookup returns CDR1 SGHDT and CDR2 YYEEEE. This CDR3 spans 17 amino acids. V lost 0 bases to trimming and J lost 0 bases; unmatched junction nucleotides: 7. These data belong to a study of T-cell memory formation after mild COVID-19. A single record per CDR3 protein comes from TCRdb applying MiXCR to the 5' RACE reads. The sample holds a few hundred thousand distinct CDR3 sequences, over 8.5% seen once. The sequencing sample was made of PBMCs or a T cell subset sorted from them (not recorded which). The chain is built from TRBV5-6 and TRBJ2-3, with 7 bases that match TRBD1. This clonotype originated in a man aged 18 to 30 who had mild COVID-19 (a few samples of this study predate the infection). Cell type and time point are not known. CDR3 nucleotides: TGTGCCAGCAGCTTGGCCGAGGGGGCTTATAGCACAGATACGCAGTATTTT. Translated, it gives CASSLAEGAYSTDTQYF. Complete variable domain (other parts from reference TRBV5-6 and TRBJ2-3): DAGVTQSPTHLIKTRGQQVTLRCSPKSGHDTVSWYQQALGQGPQFIFQYYEEEERQRGNFPDRFSGHQFPNYSSELNVNALLLGDSALYLCASSLAEGAYSTDTQYFGPGTRLTVL.